The 14 T cell receptor beta chains in this list originate from one sample, sequenced in a study of beta chain features in type 1 diabetes (dated by TCRdb to the late 2010s). The library was obtained by the immunoSEQ multiplex PCR assay. The entire amount of isolated RNA was reverse transcribed using the High Capacity cDNA Reverse Transcription Kit, so the sequenced TCRB transcripts were expressed ones. The table was pulled from immuneACCESS by TCRdb, which kept in-frame rearrangements only. Such tables lose some clones; where checked, under half of the loss comes from unresolved V genes, and the rest has no known cause. Within this sample are under 300,000 clones, with around 7.8% of them counted one time only. The ten largest account for approximately 0.99% of the sample. Sequenced input: central memory CD4+ T cells from blood. These receptors were taken from a woman between 18 and 29 years old in good health.

This clone was recorded at least ten times. Relative to the germline gene, one junction end is altered; a read error may explain this. The rearrangement uses TRBV19 and TRBJ2-7, with 7 bases identical to TRBD1. The CDR3 is made up of 15 amino acids. Germline lookup yields CDR1 LNHDA and CDR2 SQIVND (reference sequence). CDR3 loop: CASSIVGQGEYEQYF. CDR3 bases: TGTGCCAGTAGCATAGTGGGCCAGGGGGAGTACGAGCAGTACTTC.

This clone was seen many times. The V gene is TRBV7-9, the J gene TRBJ1-2; TRBD1 aligns across 8 bases. With V trimmed by 5 bases and J by 2 bases, 16 bases remained unmatched. This CDR3 region has 18 residues. CDR1 is SEHNR, CDR2 FQNEAQ, per germline (reference sequence). The CDR3 sequence: CASSLRSPGQGINYGYTF. CDR3 DNA sequence: TGTGCCAGCAGCCTACGCTCACCTGGACAGGGAATAAACTATGGCTACACCTTC.

This clone was seen a few times. The same CDR3 arises from other DNA sequences in this sample as well. This sequence joins TRBV7-9 and TRBJ2-1; D unresolved. Germline V gene lookup returns CDR1 SEHNR and CDR2 FQNEAQ (reference sequence). There are 13 residues in the CDR3. V gave up 1 base and J gave up 7 bases, with 8 bases separating them. The CDR3 bases are TGTGCCAGCAGCTTAGTTCCGAGGAATGAGCAGTTCTTC. This gives the protein CASSLVPRNEQFF.

This clone has just a few counts. The rearrangement joins TRBV7-2 to TRBJ2-1; 9 nucleotides match TRBD1. Unmatched junction bases numbered 12, after V lost 5 bases and J lost 7 bases. Germline CDR1 SGHTA, CDR2 FQGNSA. This CDR3 has 16 amino acids. The CDR3 is CASSAQGAWGRNEQFF. The CDR3 DNA reads TGTGCCAGCAGCGCACAGGGGGCTTGGGGTAGGAATGAGCAGTTCTTC.

This chain uses TRBV10-3 with TRBJ1-5; 7 positions agree with TRBD1. Germline V gene data show CDR1 as ENHRY and CDR2 as SYGVKD. The CDR3 runs to 15 residues. V lost 8 bases, J lost 3 bases, and 10 bases stayed unmatched. In nucleotides, the CDR3 is TGTGCCATCCGGGACAGAGGTCCTCCCAATCAGCCCCAGCATTTT. The encoded protein is CAIRDRGPPNQPQHF.

In this sample, this clone turned up many times. V and J are TRBV6-1 and TRBJ2-3, with D uncertain. Trimming removed 8 bases from V and 2 bases from J, with 8 bases in between. The CDR3 is 12 amino acids. Germline V gene lookup returns CDR1 MNHNS and CDR2 SASEGT. The CDR3 nucleotides read TGTGCCAGCGCTTTATCCACAGATACGCAGTATTTT. Encoded protein: CASALSTDTQYF.

V gene TRBV6-6 combines with J gene TRBJ1-2; D gene unclear. CDR3 length: 14 amino acids. Trimming removed 6 bases from V and 0 bases from J, with 11 bases in between. Germline V gene sequence: CDR1 MNHNY, CDR2 SVGAGI (reference sequence). The chain's CDR3 is CASRRRQPNYGYTF. The DNA for the CDR3 is TGTGCCAGCAGGCGCCGTCAACCTAACTATGGCTACACCTTC.

There are a few counts of this clone. The V and J genes are TRBV7-9 and TRBJ1-3, with 12 bases lining up with TRBD1. The CDR3 has 16 amino acids. After removal of 4 bases from V and 4 bases from J, the junction contained 5 bases not matched to a gene. The germline CDR1 and CDR2 sequences are SEHNR and FQNEAQ (reference sequence). CDR3 amino acids: CASSSRDRGLGNTIYF. DNA of the CDR3: TGTGCCAGCAGCTCAAGGGACAGGGGGCTCGGAAACACCATATATTTT.

V usage is TRBV4-3 and J usage is TRBJ2-3; D gene uncertain. CDR3 length: 15 amino acids. The germline V gene has CDR1 LGHNA and CDR2 YSLEER. Between the trimmed V and J ends, which lost 4 bases and 3 bases, there was a span of 14 bases. The CDR3 DNA follows: TGCGCCAGCAGCCTCGATTTATCCGGGACAGATACGCAGTATTTT. Translating it yields CASSLDLSGTDTQYF.

The rearrangement links TRBV7-2 to TRBJ2-1; no clear D gene. The ends were cut back, 5 bases at V and 1 base at J, with 18 bases in the middle. Germline assignment: CDR1 SGHTA and CDR2 FQGNSA. The CDR3 extends over 17 amino acids. Here the CDR3 DNA reads TGTGCCAGCAGCCCAAGACTGGGGTCCCGATCCTACAATGAGCAGTTCTTC. Protein product: CASSPRLGSRSYNEQFF.

V gene TRBV29-1 combines with J gene TRBJ1-5; no firm D call. The CDR3 loop spans 12 amino acids. From germline, CDR1 is SQVTM and CDR2 ANQGSEA. Deletions cut 4 bases from V and 9 bases from J, with 13 bases between. The CDR3: CSVAAASGPQHF. Here the CDR3 DNA reads TGCAGCGTTGCAGCGGCCTCGGGGCCCCAGCATTTT.

V and J are TRBV4-3 and TRBJ2-2, with unresolved D. The V gene lost 9 bases and the J gene lost 1 base, with 9 bases spanning the gap. CDR1 and CDR2 (germline): LGHNA, YSLEER. This CDR3 is 13 amino acids long. The CDR3 coding sequence is TGCGCCAGTATGGACGGGAACACCGGGGAGCTGTTTTTT. Translating it yields CASMDGNTGELFF.

This clone was seen only a few times. The chain recombines TRBV11-1 with TRBJ1-6, with 7 bases lining up with TRBD1. The CDR3 length is 13 residues. Germline lookup yields CDR1 SGHAT and CDR2 FQDESV (reference sequence). J gave up 6 bases and V 5 bases, and 1 base lay outside the gene matches. The CDR3 reads CASSRDSNSPLHF. Written as DNA, the CDR3 is TGTGCCAGCAGCCGGGACAGTAATTCACCCCTCCACTTT.

In this sample, this clone turned up a few times. V is TRBV9 and J is TRBJ2-1, with 7 positions matching TRBD2. The CDR3 is made up of 15 amino acids. Trimming removed 2 bases from V and 9 bases from J; junction bases left unmatched: 11. Looked up from germline, CDR1 is SGDLS and CDR2 is YYNGEE. The CDR3 DNA is TGTGCCAGCAGCGTGGAAGCGGGGCCCTGGACTGAGCAGTTCTTC. Translating it yields CASSVEAGPWTEQFF.